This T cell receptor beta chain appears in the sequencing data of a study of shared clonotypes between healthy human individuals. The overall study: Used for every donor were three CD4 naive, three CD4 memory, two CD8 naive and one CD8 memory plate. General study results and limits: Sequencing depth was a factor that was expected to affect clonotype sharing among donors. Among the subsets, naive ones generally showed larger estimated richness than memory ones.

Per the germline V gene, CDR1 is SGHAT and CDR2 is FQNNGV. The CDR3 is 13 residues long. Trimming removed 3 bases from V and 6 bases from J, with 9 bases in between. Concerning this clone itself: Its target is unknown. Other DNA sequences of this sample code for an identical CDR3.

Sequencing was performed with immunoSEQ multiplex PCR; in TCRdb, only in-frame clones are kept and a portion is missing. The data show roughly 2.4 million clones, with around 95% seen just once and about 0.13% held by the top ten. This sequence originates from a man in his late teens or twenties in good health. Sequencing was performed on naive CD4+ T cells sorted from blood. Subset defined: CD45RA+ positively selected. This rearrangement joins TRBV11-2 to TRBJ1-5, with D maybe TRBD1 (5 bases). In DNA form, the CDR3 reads TGTGCCAGCAGCTTTATGGGGGGTCAGCCCCAGCATTTT. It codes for CASSFMGGQPQHF.